This T cell receptor beta chain was obtained from a study of CD8+ T cells in alopecia areata. Study-level information: Patients received oral tofacitinib, 5 to 10 mg twice daily, for moderate-to-severe alopecia areata. Affected scalp percentage set treated patients' severity scores.

TCR sequencing used cDNA made by reverse transcription of extracted RNA. Sequencing was performed with immunoSEQ multiplex PCR; in TCRdb, only in-frame clones are kept and a portion is missing. The sample lists about 200,000 clones, more than 30% occurring once. To note about this clone: Its antigen is currently unknown.

Study results and caveats: Scalp and blood samples kept many expanded lesional clones throughout tofacitinib.

This CDR3 comprises 14 residues. J lost 7 bases, V lost 4 bases, and 10 bases had no gene match. CDR1 is SGHRS, CDR2 YFSETQ, per germline. Treatment here: oral pan-JAK inhibitor, 5-10 mg twice daily. Punch biopsies of lesional scalp, plus peripheral blood, were taken from alopecia areata patients. The rearrangement links TRBV5-1 to TRBJ1-1, with 7 nucleotides matching TRBD1. The source is a human donor with alopecia areata. Sequences were derived from CD4+ T cells sorted from blood, sampled at approximately week 30, from a patient treated with tofacitinib. CDR3 sequence (DNA): TGCGCCAGCAGCCCACAGGGGACAGCACTTGAAGCTTTCTTT. It specifies CASSPQGTALEAFF.